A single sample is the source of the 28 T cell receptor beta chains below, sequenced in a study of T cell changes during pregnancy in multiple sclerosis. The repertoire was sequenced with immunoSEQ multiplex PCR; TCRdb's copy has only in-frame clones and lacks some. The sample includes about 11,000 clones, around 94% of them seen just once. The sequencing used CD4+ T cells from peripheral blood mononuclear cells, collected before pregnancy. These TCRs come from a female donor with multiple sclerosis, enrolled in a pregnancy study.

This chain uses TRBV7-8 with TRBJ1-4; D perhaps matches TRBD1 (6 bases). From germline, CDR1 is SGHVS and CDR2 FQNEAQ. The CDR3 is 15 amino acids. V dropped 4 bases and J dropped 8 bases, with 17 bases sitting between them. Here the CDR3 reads CASSSWRGGAEKLFF. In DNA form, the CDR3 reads TGTGCCAGCAGCTCTTGGAGGGGGGGCGCAGAAAAACTGTTTTTT.

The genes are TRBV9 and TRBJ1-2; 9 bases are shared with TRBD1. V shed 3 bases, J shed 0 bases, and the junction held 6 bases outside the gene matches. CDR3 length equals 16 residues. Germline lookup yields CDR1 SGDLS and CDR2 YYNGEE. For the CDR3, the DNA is TGTGCCAGCAGCGCAGTGGGACAGGGACCTAACTATGGCTACACCTTC. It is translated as CASSAVGQGPNYGYTF.

CDR3 in amino acids: CASGGQGTNSPLHF. CDR3 DNA: TGTGCCAGCGGAGGACAGGGGACTAATTCACCCCTCCACTTT. This chain connects TRBV21-1 to TRBJ1-6; the D call TRBD1 from the table was never checked on the DNA. TRBV21-1 is a documented pseudogene. The CDR3 is made up of 14 amino acids.

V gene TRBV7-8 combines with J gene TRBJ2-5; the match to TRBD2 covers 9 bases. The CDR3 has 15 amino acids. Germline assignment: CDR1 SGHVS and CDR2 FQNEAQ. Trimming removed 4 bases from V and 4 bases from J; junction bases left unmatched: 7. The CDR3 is CASSSSGGKGETQYF. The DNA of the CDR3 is TGTGCCAGCAGCTCGAGCGGGGGGAAGGGAGAGACCCAGTACTTC.

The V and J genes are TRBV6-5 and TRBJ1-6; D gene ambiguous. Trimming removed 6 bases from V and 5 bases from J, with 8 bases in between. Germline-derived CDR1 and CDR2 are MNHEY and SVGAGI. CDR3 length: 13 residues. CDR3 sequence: CASRQTNNSPLHF. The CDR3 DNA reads TGTGCCAGCAGACAGACTAATAATTCACCCCTCCACTTT.

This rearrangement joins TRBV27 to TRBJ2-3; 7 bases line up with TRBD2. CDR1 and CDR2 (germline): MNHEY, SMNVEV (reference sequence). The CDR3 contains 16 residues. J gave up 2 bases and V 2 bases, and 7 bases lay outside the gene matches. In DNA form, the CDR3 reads TGTGCCAGCAGTTTAATGGGTGGGGGGGTCACAGATACGCAGTATTTT. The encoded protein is CASSLMGGGVTDTQYF.

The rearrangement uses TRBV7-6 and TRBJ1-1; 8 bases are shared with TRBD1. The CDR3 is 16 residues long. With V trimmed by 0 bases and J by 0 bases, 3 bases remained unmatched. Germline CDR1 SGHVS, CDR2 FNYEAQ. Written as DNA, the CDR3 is TGTGCCAGCAGCTTAGCGGTGGACAGGGTGAACACTGAAGCTTTCTTT. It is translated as CASSLAVDRVNTEAFF.

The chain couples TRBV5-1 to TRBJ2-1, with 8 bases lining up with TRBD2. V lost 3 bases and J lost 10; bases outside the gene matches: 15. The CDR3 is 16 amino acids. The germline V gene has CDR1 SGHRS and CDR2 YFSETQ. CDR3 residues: CASSSPPRVVAGEQFF. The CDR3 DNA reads TGCGCCAGCAGCTCCCCCCCTCGGGTAGTAGCGGGGGAGCAGTTCTTC.

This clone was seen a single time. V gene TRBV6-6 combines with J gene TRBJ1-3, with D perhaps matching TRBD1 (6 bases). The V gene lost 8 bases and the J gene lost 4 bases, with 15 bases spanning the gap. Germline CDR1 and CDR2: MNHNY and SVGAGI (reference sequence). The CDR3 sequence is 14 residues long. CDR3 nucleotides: TGTGCCAGCGGCGGGGGAGGGGGGGGAAACACCATATATTTT. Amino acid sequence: CASGGGGGGNTIYF.

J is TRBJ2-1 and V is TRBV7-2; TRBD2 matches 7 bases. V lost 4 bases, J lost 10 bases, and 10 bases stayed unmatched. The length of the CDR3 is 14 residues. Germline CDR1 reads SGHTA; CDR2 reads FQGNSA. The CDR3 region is CASSSIPPSGEQFF. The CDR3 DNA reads TGTGCCAGCAGCTCCATACCACCTAGCGGCGAGCAGTTCTTC.

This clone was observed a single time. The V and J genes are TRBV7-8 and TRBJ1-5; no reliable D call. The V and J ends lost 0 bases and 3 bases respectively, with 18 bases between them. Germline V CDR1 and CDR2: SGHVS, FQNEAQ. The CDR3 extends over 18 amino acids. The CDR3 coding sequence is TGTGCCAGCAGCTTAGCGTCTCGGTCGTTGGGCCTCAATCAGCCCCAGCATTTT. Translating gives CASSLASRSLGLNQPQHF.

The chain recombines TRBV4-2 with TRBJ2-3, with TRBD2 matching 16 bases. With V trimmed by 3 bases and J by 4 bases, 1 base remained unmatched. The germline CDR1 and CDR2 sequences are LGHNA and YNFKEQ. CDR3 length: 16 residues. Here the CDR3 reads CASSQGTSGGADTQYF. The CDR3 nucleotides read TGTGCCAGCAGCCAGGGGACTAGCGGGGGGGCAGATACGCAGTATTTT.

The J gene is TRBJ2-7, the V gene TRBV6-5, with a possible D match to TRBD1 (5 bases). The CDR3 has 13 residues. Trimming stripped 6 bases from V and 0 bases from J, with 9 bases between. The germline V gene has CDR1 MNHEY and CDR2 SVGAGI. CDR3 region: CASRHDSSYEQYF. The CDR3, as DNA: TGTGCCAGCAGACATGACAGCTCCTACGAGCAGTACTTC.

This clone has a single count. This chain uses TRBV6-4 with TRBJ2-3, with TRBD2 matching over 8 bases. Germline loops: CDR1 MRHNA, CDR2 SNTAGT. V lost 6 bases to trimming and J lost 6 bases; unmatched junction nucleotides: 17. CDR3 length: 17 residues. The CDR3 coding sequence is TGTGCCAGCAGCCCCGACTTAGCGGGGTCGGGGAAGGATACGCAGTATTTT. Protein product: CASSPDLAGSGKDTQYF.

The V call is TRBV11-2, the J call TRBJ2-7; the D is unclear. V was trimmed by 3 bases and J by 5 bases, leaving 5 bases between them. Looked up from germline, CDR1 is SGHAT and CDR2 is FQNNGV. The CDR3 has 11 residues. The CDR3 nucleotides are TGTGCCAGCAGCTTTAGAGACGAGCAGTACTTC. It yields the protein CASSFRDEQYF.

The CDR3: CAISETIQGPNNSPLHF. The CDR3 DNA follows: TGTGCCATCAGTGAGACGATTCAGGGGCCCAATAATTCACCCCTCCACTTT. The chain employs TRBV10-3 and TRBJ1-6, with TRBD1 as a possible D gene (6 bases). The CDR3 runs 17 residues. With 2 bases removed from V and 5 bases from J, the gap between germline ends came to 16 bases. Germline values: CDR1 ENHRY, CDR2 SYGVKD.

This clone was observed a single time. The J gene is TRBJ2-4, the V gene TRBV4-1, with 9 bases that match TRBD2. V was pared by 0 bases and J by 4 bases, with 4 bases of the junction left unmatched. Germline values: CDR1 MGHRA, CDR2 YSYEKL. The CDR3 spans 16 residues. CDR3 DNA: TGCGCCAGCAGCCAAGAGGGCGGGGGGGCTAAAAACATTCAGTACTTC. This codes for CASSQEGGGAKNIQYF.

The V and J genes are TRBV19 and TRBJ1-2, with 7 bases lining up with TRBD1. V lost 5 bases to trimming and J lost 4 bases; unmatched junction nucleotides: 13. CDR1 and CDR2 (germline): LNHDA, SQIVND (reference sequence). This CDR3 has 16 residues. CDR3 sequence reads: CASSGPTGISSYGYTF. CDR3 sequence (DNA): TGTGCCAGTAGTGGCCCGACAGGGATTAGTAGCTATGGCTACACCTTC.

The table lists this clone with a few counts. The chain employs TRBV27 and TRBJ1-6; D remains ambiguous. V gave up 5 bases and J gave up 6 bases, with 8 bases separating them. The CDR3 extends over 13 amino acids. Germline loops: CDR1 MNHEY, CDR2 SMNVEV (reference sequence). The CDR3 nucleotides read TGTGCCAGCAGTCGGAGCGGTAATTCACCCCTCCACTTT. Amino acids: CASSRSGNSPLHF.

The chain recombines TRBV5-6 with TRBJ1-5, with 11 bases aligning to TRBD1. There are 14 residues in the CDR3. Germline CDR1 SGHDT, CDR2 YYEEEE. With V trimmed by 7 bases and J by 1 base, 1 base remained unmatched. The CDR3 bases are TGTGCCAGCCGGGACAGGGGGAGCAATCAGCCCCAGCATTTT. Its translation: CASRDRGSNQPQHF.

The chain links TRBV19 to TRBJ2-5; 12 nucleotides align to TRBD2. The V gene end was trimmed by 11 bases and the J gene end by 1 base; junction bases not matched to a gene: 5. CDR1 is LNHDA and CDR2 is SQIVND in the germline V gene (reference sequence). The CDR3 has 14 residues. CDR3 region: CASSGGAPQETQYF. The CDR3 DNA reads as TGTGCCTCTAGCGGGGGGGCTCCCCAAGAGACCCAGTACTTC.

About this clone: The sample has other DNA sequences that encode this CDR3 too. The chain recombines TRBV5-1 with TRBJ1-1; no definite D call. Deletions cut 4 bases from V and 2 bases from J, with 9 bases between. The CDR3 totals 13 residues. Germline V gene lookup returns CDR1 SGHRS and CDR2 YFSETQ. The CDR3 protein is CASSLPGNTEAFF. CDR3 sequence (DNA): TGCGCCAGCAGCCTCCCAGGTAACACTGAAGCTTTCTTT.

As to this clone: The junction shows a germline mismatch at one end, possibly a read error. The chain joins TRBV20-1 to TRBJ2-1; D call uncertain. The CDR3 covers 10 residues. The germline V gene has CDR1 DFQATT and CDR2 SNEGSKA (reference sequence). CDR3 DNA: TGTGTGGCGGAAAACAATGAGCAGTTCTTC. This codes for CVAENNEQFF.

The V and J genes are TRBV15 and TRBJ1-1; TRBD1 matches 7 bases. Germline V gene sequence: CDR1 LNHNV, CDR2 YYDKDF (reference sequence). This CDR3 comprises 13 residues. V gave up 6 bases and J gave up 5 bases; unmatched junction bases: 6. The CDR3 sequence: CATSPQGRTEAFF. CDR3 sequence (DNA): TGTGCCACCAGTCCACAGGGGCGGACTGAAGCTTTCTTT.

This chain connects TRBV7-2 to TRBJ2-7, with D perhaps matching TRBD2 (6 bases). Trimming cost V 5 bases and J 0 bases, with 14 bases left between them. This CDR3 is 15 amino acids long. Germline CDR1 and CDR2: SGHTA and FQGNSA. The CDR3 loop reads CASSTSRGLSYEQYF. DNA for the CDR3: TGTGCCAGCAGCACCTCAAGGGGACTCTCCTACGAGCAGTACTTC.

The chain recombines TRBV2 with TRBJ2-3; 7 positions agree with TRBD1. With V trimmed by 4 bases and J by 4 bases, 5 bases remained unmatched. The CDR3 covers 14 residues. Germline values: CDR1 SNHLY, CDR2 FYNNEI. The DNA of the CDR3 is TGTGCCAGCAGTGCTACAGGGGTGGCAGATACGCAGTATTTT. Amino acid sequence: CASSATGVADTQYF.

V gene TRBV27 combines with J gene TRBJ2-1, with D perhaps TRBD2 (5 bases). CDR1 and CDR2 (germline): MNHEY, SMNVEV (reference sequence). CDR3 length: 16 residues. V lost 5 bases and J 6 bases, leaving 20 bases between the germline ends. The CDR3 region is CASSPYAGTTANEQFF. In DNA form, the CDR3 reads TGTGCCAGCAGTCCTTACGCGGGTACTACGGCCAATGAGCAGTTCTTC.

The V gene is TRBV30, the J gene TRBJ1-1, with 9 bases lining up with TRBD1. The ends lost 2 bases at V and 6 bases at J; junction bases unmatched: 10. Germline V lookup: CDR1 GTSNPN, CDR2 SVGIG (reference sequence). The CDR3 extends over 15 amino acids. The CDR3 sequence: CAWSKIRQGESEAFF. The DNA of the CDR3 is TGTGCCTGGAGTAAGATTCGACAGGGGGAATCTGAAGCTTTCTTT.